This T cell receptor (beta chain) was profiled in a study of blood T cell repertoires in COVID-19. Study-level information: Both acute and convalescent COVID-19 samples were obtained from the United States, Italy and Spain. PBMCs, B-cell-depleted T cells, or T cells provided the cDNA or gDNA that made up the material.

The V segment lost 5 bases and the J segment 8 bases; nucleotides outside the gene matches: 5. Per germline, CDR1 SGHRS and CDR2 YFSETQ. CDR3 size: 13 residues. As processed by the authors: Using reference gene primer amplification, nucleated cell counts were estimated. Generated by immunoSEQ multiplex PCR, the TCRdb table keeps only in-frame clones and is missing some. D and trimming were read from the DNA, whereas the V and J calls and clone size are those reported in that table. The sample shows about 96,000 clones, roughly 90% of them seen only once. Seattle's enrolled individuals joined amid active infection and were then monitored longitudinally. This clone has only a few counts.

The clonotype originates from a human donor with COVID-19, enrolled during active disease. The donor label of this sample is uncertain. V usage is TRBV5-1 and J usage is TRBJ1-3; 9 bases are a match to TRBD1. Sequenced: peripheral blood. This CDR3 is CASRGTGIHTIYF. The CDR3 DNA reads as TGCGCCAGCAGAGGGACAGGGATACACACCATATATTTT. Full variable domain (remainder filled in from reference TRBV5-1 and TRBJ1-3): KAGVTQTPRYLIKTRGQQVTLSCSPISGHRSVSWYQQTPGQGLQFLFEYFSETQRNKGNFPGRFSGRQFSNSRSEMNVSTLELGDSALYLCASRGTGIHTIYFGEGSWLTVV.